This TCR beta chain was obtained from a study of T cells expressing NK-cell markers. TCRdb re-called the 5' RACE reads and catalogs CDR3 proteins one per entry, DNA excluded. This specimen shows some 450,000 distinct CDR3 sequences; the ten leading clones hold under 7.5%. The CDR3 loop spans 12 amino acids. The germline gives CDR1 MNHEY, CDR2 SVGAGI. This sequence was found in a woman aged 18 to 75 in good health. The chain combines TRBV6-5 with TRBJ1-2. Sequenced sample: blood T cells: a sorted CD56 or NKG2C T cell subset, CD4+ or CD8+ T cells, or bulk PBMC T cells (not recorded which). This CDR3 reads CASSPPLGGYTF.